This TCR beta chain emerged from a study of T cell responses to AZD1222 COVID-19 vaccine. Study outcomes and limitations: Baseline seropositivity characterized only six AZD1222 recipients.

There are a few counts of this clone. Its antigen is undetermined. Germline lookup yields CDR1 MNHEY and CDR2 SMNVEV (reference sequence). CDR3 size: 18 residues. Unmatched junction bases numbered 16, after V lost 5 bases and J lost 8 bases. Produced via immunoSEQ multiplex PCR; TCRdb's table is partial and in-frame only. The table has just under 150,000 clones, around 84% seen once. The TCR originated in an adult who received the AZD1222 COVID-19 vaccine. The material sequenced was peripheral blood, taken 28 days after the second AZD1222 dose. This chain links TRBV27 with TRBJ1-4; 11 bases agree with TRBD1. The DNA of the CDR3 is TGTGCCAGCAGTCCGTGGACAGGGGGCGCGGGAGTGGGGGAAAAACTGTTTTTT. Protein: CASSPWTGGAGVGEKLFF. Full variable domain (outside the CDR3, taken from reference TRBV27 and TRBJ1-4): EAQVTQNPRYLITVTGKKLTVTCSQNMNHEYMSWYRQDPGLGLRQIYYSMNVEVTDKGDVPEGYKVSRKEKRNFPLILESPSPNQTSLYFCASSPWTGGAGVGEKLFFGSGTQLSVL.